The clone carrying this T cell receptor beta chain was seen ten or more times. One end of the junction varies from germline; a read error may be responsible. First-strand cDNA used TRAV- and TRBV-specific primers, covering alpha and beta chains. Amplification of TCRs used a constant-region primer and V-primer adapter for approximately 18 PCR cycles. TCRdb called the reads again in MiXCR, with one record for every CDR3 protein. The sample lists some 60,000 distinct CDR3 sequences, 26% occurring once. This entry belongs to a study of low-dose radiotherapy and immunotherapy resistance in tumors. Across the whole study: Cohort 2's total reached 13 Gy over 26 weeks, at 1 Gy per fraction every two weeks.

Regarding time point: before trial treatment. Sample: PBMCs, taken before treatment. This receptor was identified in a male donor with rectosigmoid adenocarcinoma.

This CDR3 is CASSSDQGRANEKLFF. The CDR3 region has the DNA TGTGCCAGCAGCTCCGACCAGGGACGAGCTAATGAAAAACTGTTTTTT. The chain uses TRBV5-1 and TRBJ1-4; a possible D gene is TRBD1 (5 bases). The length of the CDR3 is 16 residues. Germline V CDR1 and CDR2: SGHRS, YFSETQ.